Sequencing of this T cell receptor beta chain was carried out in a study of blood T cell repertoires in COVID-19. Across the study: PBMCs, B-cell-depleted T cells, or T cells provided the cDNA or gDNA that made up the material.

The table came from immunoSEQ multiplex PCR; TCRdb's copy has only in-frame clones and leaves some out. In the table there are fewer than 250,000 clones, around 83% of which are singletons. This sequence originates from a man over 45 with active or convalescent COVID-19. Sequences were obtained from peripheral blood.

For the CDR3, the DNA is TGTGCCAGTAGTCCCTGGACTAGCGGGAGTCCCCAGGGCGTGAACGAGCAGTACTTC. Translating it yields CASSPWTSGSPQGVNEQYF. The gene calls are TRBV19 and TRBJ2-7, with 13 bases aligning to TRBD2. There are 19 residues in the CDR3. After removal of 5 bases from V and 5 bases from J, the junction contained 18 bases not matched to a gene. The germline V gene has CDR1 LNHDA and CDR2 SQIVND (reference sequence).